These 6 T cell receptor beta chains share one sample of origin, sequenced in a study of technical replicates of blood from several donors. Clones were sequenced by immunoSEQ multiplex PCR, and TCRdb holds only the in-frame ones, with some missing. Of about 80,000 clones in the sample, 95% to 98% were seen once. Material: T cells isolated from PBMCs. The receptors derive from a human donor in good health.

The chain joins TRBV29-1 to TRBJ2-1; maybe TRBD2 (5 bases). Trimming left V 3 bases short and J 14 bases short, with 11 bases between. This CDR3 is 10 amino acids long. CDR1 SQVTM and CDR2 ANQGSEA come from the germline V gene. The CDR3 nucleotides read TGCAGCGTTGAGGTGGAGGAGGAGTTCTTC. This codes for CSVEVEEEFF.

The V call is TRBV7-3, the J call TRBJ2-6; D gene uncertain. In germline, CDR1 is SGHTA, CDR2 FQGTGA. Trimming stripped 5 bases from V and 1 base from J, with 9 bases between. The CDR3 loop spans 15 amino acids. CDR3 protein: CASSQELSGANVLTF. The DNA of the CDR3 is TGTGCCAGCAGCCAAGAACTGTCTGGGGCCAACGTCCTGACTTTC.

This rearrangement joins TRBV10-3 to TRBJ2-2, with 8 positions matching TRBD1. From germline, CDR1 is ENHRY and CDR2 SYGVKD. This CDR3 spans 14 amino acids. V was pared by 11 bases and J by 3 bases, with 8 bases of the junction left unmatched. CDR3 coding DNA: TGTGCCTCCGGAGAGACAGGGGACACCGGGGAGCTGTTTTTT. Protein: CASGETGDTGELFF.

V usage is TRBV18 and J usage is TRBJ2-1, with 11 bases that match TRBD2. CDR3 length: 16 residues. The ends lost 3 bases at V and 5 bases at J; junction bases unmatched: 6. Germline CDR1 KGHSH, CDR2 LQKENI. The CDR3 nucleotides read TGTGCCAGCTCACCTGCGACTAGCGGGAAAAACAATGAGCAGTTCTTC. Protein product: CASSPATSGKNNEQFF.

The chain couples TRBV7-9 to TRBJ1-1, with D possibly TRBD1 on 6 matching bases. Germline loops: CDR1 SEHNR, CDR2 FQNEAQ (reference sequence). The CDR3 runs to 13 residues. Between the trimmed V and J ends, which lost 5 bases and 8 bases, there was a span of 15 bases. CDR3 residues: CASSTNGGQEAFF. CDR3 bases: TGTGCCAGCAGCACCAACGGGGGGCAGGAAGCTTTCTTT.

The chain is built from TRBV6-4 and TRBJ2-7; 8 nucleotides align to TRBD2. Germline V gives CDR1 MRHNA, CDR2 SNTAGT. V lost 2 bases, J lost 2 bases, and 11 bases stayed unmatched. CDR3 length: 17 amino acids. DNA of the CDR3: TGTGCCAGCAGTGACCCCGAGGTAAGAGCGGGGGCCTACGAGCAGTACTTC. Amino acids: CASSDPEVRAGAYEQYF.